This note documents a single TCR beta chain sequence. The antigen is unknown. TCRdb keeps only in-frame clones here, not all; method: immunoSEQ multiplex PCR. The sample includes fewer than 1.4 million clones, around 78% of them seen just once. The data were taken from a study of shared clonotypes between healthy human individuals. Every contributor of samples was a Caucasian grown-up residing in Nashville, Tennessee. General study points: Generation probability values for non-shared clonotypes were lower than those for clonotypes shared by all four donors. Enrolling few donors narrowed the genetic and exposure-history diversity that was represented. Apart from blood, nothing was sampled; tissue repertoires likely differ.

The source material was memory CD4+ T cells from PBMCs. Subset defined: CD45RA-negative fraction. This clonotype was sampled from a man aged 18 to 35 in good health. Some clones in this sample may be carry-over from other donors' samples.

CDR3 amino acids: CSVARGDRTDTQYF. The CDR3 DNA follows: TGCAGCGTTGCCAGGGGGGATAGGACAGATACGCAGTATTTT. The chain combines TRBV29-1 with TRBJ2-3; the D gene is possibly TRBD1 (7 bases). Germline CDR1 is SQVTM and CDR2 is ANQGSEA. Deletions cut 4 bases from V and 3 bases from J, with 14 bases between. This CDR3 comprises 14 residues.